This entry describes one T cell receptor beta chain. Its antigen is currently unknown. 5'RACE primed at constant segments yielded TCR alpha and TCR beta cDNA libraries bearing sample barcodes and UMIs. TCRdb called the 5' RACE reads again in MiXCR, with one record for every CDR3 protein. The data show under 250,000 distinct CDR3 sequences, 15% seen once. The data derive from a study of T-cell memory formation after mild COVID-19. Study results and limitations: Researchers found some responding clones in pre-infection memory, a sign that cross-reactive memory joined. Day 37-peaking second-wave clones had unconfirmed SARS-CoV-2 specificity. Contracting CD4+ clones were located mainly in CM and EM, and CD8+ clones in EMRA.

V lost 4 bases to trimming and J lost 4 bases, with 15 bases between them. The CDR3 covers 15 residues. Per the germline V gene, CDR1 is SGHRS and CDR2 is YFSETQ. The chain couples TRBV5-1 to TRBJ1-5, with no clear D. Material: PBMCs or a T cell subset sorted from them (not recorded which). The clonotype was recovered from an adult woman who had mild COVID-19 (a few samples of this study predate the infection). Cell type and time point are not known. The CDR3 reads CASSADGSRNQPQHF. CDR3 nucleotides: TGCGCCAGCAGCGCGGACGGTTCGCGGAATCAGCCCCAGCATTTT.